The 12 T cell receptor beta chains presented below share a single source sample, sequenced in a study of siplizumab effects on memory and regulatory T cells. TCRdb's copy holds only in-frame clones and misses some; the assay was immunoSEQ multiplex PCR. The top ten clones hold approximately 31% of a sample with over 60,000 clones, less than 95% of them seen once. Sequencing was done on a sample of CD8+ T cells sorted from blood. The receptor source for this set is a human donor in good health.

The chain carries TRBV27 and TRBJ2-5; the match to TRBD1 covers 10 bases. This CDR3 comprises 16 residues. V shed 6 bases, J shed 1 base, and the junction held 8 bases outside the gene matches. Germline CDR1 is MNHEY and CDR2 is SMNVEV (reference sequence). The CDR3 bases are TGTGCCAGCAGCCCGGCCGGGGACAGGGGCCAAGAGACCCAGTACTTC. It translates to CASSPAGDRGQETQYF.

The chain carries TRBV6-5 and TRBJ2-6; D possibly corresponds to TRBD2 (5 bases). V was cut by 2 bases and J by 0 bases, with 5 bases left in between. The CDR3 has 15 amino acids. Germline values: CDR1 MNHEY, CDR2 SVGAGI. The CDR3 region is CASSYRDSGANVLTF. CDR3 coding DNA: TGTGCCAGCAGTTACCGGGACTCTGGGGCCAACGTCCTGACTTTC.

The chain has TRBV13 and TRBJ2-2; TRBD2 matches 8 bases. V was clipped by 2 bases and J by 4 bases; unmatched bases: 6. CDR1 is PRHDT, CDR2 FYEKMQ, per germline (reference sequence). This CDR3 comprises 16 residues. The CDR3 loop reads CASSLIRGGPTGELFF. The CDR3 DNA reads TGTGCCAGCAGCTTAATACGGGGGGGCCCCACCGGGGAGCTGTTTTTT.

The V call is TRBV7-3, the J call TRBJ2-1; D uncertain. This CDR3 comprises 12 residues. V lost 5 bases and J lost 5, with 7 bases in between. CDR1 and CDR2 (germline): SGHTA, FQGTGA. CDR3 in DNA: TGTGCCAGCAGCGACCAAAACAATGAGCAGTTCTTC. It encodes CASSDQNNEQFF.

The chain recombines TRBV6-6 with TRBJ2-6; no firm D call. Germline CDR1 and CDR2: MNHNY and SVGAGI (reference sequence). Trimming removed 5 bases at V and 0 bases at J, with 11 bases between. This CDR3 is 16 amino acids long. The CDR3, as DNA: TGTGCCAGCAGTGCCCAGCCAGGCTCTGGGGCCAACGTCCTGACTTTC. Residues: CASSAQPGSGANVLTF.

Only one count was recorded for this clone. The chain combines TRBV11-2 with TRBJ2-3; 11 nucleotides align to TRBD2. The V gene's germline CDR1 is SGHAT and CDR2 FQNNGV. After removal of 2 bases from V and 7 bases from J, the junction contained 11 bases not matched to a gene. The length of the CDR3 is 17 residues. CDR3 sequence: CASSLSTSGGVSNTQYF. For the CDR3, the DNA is TGTGCCAGCAGCTTAAGTACTAGCGGGGGAGTTTCGAATACGCAGTATTTT. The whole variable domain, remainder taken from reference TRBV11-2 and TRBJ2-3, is EAGVAQSPRYKIIEKRQSVAFWCNPISGHATLYWYQQILGQGPKLLIQFQNNGVVDDSQLPKDRFSAERLKGVDSTLKIQPAKLEDSAVYLCASSLSTSGGVSNTQYFGPGTRLTVL.

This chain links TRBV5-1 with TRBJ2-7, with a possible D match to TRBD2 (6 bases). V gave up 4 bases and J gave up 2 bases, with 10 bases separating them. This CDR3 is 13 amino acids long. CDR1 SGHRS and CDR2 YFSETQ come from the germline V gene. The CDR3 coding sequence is TGCGCCAGCAGCGGGGGGTTAGCCTACGAGCAGTACTTC. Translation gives CASSGGLAYEQYF.

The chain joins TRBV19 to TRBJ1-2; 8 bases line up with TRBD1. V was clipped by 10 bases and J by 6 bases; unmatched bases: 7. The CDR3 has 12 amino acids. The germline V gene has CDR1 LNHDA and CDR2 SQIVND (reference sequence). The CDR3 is CATGTGWDGYTF. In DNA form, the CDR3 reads TGTGCCACAGGGACAGGCTGGGATGGCTACACCTTC.

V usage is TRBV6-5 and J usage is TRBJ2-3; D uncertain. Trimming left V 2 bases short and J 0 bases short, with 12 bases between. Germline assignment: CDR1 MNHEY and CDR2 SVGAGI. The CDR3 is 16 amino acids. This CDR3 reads CASSYRPLGSTDTQYF. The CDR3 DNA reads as TGTGCCAGCAGTTACCGGCCTCTCGGAAGCACAGATACGCAGTATTTT.

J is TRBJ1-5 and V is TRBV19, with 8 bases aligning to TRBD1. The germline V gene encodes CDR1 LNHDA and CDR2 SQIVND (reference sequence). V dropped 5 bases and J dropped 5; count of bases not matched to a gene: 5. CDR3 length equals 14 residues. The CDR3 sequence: CASSWTGLHQPQHF. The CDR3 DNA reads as TGTGCCAGTAGTTGGACAGGGTTGCATCAGCCCCAGCATTTT.

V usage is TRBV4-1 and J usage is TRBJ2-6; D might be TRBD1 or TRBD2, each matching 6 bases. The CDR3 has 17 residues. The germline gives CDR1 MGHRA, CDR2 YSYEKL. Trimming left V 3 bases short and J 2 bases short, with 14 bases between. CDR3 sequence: CASSHGGSGAGANVLTF. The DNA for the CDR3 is TGCGCCAGCAGCCATGGGGGGTCAGGGGCTGGGGCCAACGTCCTGACTTTC.

For the CDR3, the DNA is TGTGTCTCCCAACCCCTAGGAGGCTCCTACGAGCAGTACTTC. Encoded protein: CVSQPLGGSYEQYF. The gene calls are TRBV2 and TRBJ2-7; D is possibly TRBD2 (5 bases). This CDR3 is built from 14 residues. CDR1 is SNHLY and CDR2 is FYNNEI in the germline V gene.